Listed below are T cell receptor beta chains from one sample, sequenced in a study of graft-versus-host responses after intestinal transplantation. Their cognate antigens are unknown. The protocol was immunoSEQ multiplex PCR, while the TCRdb copy is restricted to in-frame clones and leaves out a portion. The table shows approximately 90,000 clones, with about 90% occurring only once. Sequenced material: unstimulated CD8+ T cells sorted from spleen or lymph node cells, taken before transplant. These receptors were collected from a human donor who was the organ donor for an intestinal transplant. The CDR3 runs from the conserved cysteine through the conserved F or W. The order of the fields is D gene, V gene, J gene, clone size, CDR3 DNA, CDR3 protein. D genes are given only for firm matches. Not all rows give a size; the values are once, few, many and, for expanded clones, a class.

d_call: NA
v_call: TRBV2
j_call: TRBJ1-5
clone_size: NA
cdr3_nt: TGTGCCAGCAGTGAGGCCCATCAGCCCCAGCATTTT
cdr3_aa: CASSEAHQPQHF

d_call: NA
v_call: TRBV14
j_call: TRBJ2-5
clone_size: NA
cdr3_nt: TGTGCCAGCAGCCAAGATTGGGGACATCAAGAGACCCAGTACTTC
cdr3_aa: CASSQDWGHQETQYF

d_call: NA
v_call: TRBV4-1
j_call: TRBJ1-1
clone_size: NA
cdr3_nt: TGCGCCAGCAGCCAACTAGTCTTAAACACTGAAGCTTTCTTT
cdr3_aa: CASSQLVLNTEAFF

d_call: TRBD2
v_call: TRBV11-2
j_call: TRBJ2-1
clone_size: NA
cdr3_nt: TGTGCCAGCAGCCGCGGTGGGGCGGGGGGGCACTACGGCAATGAGCAGTTCTTC
cdr3_aa: CASSRGGAGGHYGNEQFF

d_call: TRBD1
v_call: TRBV19
j_call: TRBJ2-7
clone_size: NA
cdr3_nt: TGTGCCAGTAGTTGGACAGGTGATGAGGAGCAGTACTTC
cdr3_aa: CASSWTGDEEQYF

d_call: NA
v_call: TRBV20-1
j_call: TRBJ1-2
clone_size: NA
cdr3_nt: TGCAGTGCCTTACATGATGGCTACACCTTC
cdr3_aa: CSALHDGYTF

d_call: NA
v_call: TRBV6-6
j_call: TRBJ2-5
clone_size: once
cdr3_nt: TGTGCCAGCAGTTACACGGTAAACCAAGAGACCCAGTACTTC
cdr3_aa: CASSYTVNQETQYF

d_call: NA
v_call: TRBV27
j_call: TRBJ1-2
clone_size: once
cdr3_nt: TGTGCCAGCAGTCTACTAGACACTAACTATGGCTACACCTTC
cdr3_aa: CASSLLDTNYGYTF

d_call: NA
v_call: TRBV29-1
j_call: TRBJ2-7
clone_size: NA
cdr3_nt: TGCAGCGTTGTCCCCAGGGCCACCTCCTACGAGCAGTACTTC
cdr3_aa: CSVVPRATSYEQYF

d_call: NA
v_call: TRBV6-5
j_call: TRBJ2-1
clone_size: NA
cdr3_nt: TGTGCCAGCAGTTTGGGGCGGAATGAGCAGTTCTTC
cdr3_aa: CASSLGRNEQFF

d_call: TRBD2
v_call: TRBV19
j_call: TRBJ2-7
clone_size: NA
cdr3_nt: TGTGCCAGTAGTATCCAGCGCCGGGAGGCGTCCTACGAGCAGTACTTC
cdr3_aa: CASSIQRREASYEQYF

d_call: NA
v_call: TRBV4-3
j_call: TRBJ2-1
clone_size: NA
cdr3_nt: TGCGCCAGCAGCCAAGAAAAAGGGGGGGCCGGAGTAGATGAGCAGTTCTTC
cdr3_aa: CASSQEKGGAGVDEQFF

d_call: TRBD1
v_call: TRBV7-9
j_call: TRBJ1-2
clone_size: NA
cdr3_nt: TGTGCCAGCAGCTTAGGAGGGGGCGAATTCACCTTC
cdr3_aa: CASSLGGGEFTF

d_call: NA
v_call: TRBV9
j_call: TRBJ2-2
clone_size: NA
cdr3_nt: TGTGCCAGCAGCTCGGGGTGGAACACCGGGGAGCTGTTTTTT
cdr3_aa: CASSSGWNTGELFF